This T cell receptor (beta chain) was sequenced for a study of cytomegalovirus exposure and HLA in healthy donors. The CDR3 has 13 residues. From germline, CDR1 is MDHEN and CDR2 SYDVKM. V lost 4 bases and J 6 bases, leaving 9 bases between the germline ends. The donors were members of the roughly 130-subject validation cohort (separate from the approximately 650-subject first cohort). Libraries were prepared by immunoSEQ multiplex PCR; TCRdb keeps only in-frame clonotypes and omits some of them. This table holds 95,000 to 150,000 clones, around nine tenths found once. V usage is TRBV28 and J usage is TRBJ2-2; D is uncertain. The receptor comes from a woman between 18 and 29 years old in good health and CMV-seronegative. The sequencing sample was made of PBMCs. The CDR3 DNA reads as TGTGCCAGCAGTTCGAGATTCCCCGGGGAGCTGTTTTTT. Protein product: CASSSRFPGELFF.